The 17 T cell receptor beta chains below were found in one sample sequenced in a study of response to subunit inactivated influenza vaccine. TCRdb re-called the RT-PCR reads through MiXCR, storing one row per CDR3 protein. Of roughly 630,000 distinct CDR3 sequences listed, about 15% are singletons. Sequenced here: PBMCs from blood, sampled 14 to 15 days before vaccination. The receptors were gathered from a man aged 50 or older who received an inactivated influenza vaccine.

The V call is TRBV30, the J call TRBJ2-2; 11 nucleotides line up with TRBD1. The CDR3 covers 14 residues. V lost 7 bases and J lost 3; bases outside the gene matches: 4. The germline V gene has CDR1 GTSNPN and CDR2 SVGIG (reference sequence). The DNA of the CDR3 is TGTGCCTTGCCGGGACAGGGGGACACCGGGGAGCTGTTTTTT. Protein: CALPGQGDTGELFF.

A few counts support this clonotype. The CDR3 region has the DNA TGTGCCAGCAGCTGGGGGGTCAGCGAGCAGTACTTC. Translation: CASSWGVSEQYF. J is TRBJ2-7 and V is TRBV4-2, with a weak D call TRBD2 (6 bases). The V end was cut by 5 bases, the J end by 6 bases, with 11 bases between. Germline CDR1 is LGHNA and CDR2 is YNFKEQ. The CDR3 extends over 12 amino acids.

The chain's CDR3 is CVVWVKDTQYF. The CDR3 DNA reads TGCGTTGTATGGGTTAAAGATACGCAGTATTTT. The chain combines TRBV20-1 with TRBJ2-3; D gene uncertain. CDR1 and CDR2 (germline): DFQATT, SNEGSKA (reference sequence). The CDR3 has 11 residues.

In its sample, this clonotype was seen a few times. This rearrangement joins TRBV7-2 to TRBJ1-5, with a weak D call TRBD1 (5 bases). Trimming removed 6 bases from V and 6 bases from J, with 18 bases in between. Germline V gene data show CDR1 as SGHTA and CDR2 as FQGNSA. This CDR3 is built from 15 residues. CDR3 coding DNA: TGTGCCAGCAGTTTCGGGGCCGATGGGTTTCAGCCCCAGCATTTT. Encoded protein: CASSFGADGFQPQHF.

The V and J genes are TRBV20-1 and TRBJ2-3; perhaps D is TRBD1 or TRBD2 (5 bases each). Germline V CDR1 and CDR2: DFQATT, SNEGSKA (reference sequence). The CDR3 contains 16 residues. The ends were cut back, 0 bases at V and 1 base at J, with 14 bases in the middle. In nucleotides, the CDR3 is TGCAGTGCTAGAGATCTCCCAGGGACGGGCACAGATACGCAGTATTTT. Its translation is CSARDLPGTGTDTQYF.

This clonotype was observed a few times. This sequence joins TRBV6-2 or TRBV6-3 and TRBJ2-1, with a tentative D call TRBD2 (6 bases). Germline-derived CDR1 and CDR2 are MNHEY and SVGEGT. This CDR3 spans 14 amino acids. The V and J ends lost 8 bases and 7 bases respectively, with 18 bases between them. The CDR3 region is CASREFLASNEQFF. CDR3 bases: TGTGCCAGCCGGGAGTTTCTAGCGTCTAATGAGCAGTTCTTC.

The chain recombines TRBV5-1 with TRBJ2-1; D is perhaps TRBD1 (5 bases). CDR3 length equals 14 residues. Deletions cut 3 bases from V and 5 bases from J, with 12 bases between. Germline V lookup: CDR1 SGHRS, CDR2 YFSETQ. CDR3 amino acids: CASSSVGDHNEQFF. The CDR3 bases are TGCGCCAGCAGCTCCGTAGGGGATCACAATGAGCAGTTCTTC.

The CDR3 region has the DNA TGCAGCGTTTTGGGTCGGGGTAGTCACGAGCAGTACTTC. As protein: CSVLGRGSHEQYF. The rearrangement links TRBV29-1 to TRBJ2-7; D may be TRBD2 (5 bases). Germline V gene lookup returns CDR1 SQVTM and CDR2 ANQGSEA. V lost 5 bases to trimming and J lost 5 bases, with 16 bases between them. This CDR3 has 13 residues.

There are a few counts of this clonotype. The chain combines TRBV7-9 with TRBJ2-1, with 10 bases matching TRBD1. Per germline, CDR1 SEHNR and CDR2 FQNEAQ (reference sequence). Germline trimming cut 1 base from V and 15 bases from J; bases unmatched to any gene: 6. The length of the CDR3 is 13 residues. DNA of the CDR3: TGTGCCAGCAGCTTAGAGGGATGGACAGGGGGGTTCTTC. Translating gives CASSLEGWTGGFF.

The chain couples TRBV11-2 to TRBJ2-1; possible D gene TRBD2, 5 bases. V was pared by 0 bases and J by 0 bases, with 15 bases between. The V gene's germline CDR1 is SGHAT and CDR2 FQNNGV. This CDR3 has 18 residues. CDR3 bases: TGTGCCAGCAGCTTAGATCTCACTAGAAAATACTCCTACAATGAGCAGTTCTTC. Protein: CASSLDLTRKYSYNEQFF.

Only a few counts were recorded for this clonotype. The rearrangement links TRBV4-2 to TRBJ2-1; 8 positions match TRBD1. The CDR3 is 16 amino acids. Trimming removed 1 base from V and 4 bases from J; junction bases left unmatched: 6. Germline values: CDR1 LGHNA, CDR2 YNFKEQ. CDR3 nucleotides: TGTGCCAGCAGCCAAGGGGACAGGCGCGGGTACAATGAGCAGTTCTTC. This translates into CASSQGDRRGYNEQFF.

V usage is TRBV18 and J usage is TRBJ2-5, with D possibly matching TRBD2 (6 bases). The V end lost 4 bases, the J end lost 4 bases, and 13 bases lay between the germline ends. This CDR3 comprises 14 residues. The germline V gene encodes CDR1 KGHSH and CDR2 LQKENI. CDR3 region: CASSRDMGGETQYF. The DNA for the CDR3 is TGTGCCAGCTCACGAGACATGGGAGGAGAGACCCAGTACTTC.

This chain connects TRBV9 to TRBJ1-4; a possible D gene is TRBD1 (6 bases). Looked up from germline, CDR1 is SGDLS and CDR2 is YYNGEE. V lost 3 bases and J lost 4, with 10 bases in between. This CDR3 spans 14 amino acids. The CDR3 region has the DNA TGTGCCAGCAGCGCGGACAGCTTTAATGAAAAACTGTTTTTT. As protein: CASSADSFNEKLFF.

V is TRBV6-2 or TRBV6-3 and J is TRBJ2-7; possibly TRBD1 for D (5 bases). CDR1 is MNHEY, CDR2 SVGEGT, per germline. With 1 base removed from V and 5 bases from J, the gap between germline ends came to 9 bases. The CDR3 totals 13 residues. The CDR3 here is CASSYFRVDEQYF. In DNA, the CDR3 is TGTGCCAGCAGTTACTTCAGGGTTGACGAGCAGTACTTC.

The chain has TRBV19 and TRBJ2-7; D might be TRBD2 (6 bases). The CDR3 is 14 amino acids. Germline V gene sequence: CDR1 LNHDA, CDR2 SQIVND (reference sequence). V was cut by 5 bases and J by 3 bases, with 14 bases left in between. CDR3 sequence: CASSAGGVHYEQYF. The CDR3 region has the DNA TGTGCCAGTAGTGCCGGCGGGGTTCACTACGAGCAGTACTTC.

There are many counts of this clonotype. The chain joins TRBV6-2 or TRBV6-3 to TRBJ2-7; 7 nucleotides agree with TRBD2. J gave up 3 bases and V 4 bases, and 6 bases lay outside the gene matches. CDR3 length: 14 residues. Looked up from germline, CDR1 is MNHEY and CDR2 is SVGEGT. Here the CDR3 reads CASSFPGGNYEQYF. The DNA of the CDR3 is TGTGCCAGCAGTTTCCCCGGGGGGAACTACGAGCAGTACTTC.

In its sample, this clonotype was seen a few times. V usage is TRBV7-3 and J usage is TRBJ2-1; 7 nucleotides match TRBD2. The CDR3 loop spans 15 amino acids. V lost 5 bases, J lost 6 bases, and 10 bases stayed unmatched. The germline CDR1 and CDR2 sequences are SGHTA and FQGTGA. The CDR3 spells CASSLMAGVGNEQFF. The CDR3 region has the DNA TGTGCCAGCAGCCTCATGGCGGGAGTTGGCAATGAGCAGTTCTTC.